The present entry profiles one T cell receptor beta chain with its context. Its target is unknown. This CDR3 has 13 amino acids. Germline V gives CDR1 MNHEY, CDR2 SVGAGI. Trimming removed 11 bases from V and 2 bases from J, with 13 bases in between. This specimen belongs to a study of cytomegalovirus exposure and HLA in healthy donors. Study background: Of all 400 or so donors who were genotyped, 75% to 85% belonged to the Caucasian-associated ancestry cluster.

A multiplex PCR was run with 60 Vbeta primers and 13 Jbeta primers. Some clones are missing from TCRdb's copy, which holds only in-frame ones; the method was immunoSEQ multiplex PCR. The table records 220,000 or so clones, 75% of them present only once. Study-wide results and caveats: CMV serostatus stood as the only immune exposure information on hand. Analysis was carried out at a later point, and it linked a missense DCLRE1C variant to TCR beta V- and J-gene trimming.

Sequenced input: PBMCs. The sequence derives from a woman aged 25-40 years in good health and CMV-seronegative. The J gene is TRBJ2-1, the V gene TRBV6-5; a weak D match, TRBD1 (6 bases). CDR3 coding DNA: TGTGCCGCGCAGGGGTCGGCCTACAATGAGCAGTTCTTC. Translation gives CAAQGSAYNEQFF.